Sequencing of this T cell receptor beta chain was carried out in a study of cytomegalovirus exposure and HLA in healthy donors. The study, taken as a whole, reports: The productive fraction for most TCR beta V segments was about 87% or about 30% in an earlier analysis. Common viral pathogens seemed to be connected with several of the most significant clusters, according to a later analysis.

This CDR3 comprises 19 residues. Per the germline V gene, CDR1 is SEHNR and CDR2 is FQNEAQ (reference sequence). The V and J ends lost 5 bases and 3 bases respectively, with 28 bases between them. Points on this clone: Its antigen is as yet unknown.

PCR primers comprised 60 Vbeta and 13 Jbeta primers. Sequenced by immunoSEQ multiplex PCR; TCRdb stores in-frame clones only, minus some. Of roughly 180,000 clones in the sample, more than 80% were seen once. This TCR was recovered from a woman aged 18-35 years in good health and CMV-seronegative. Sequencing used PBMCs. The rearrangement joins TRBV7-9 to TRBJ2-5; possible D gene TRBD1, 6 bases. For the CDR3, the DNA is TGTGCCAGCAGCCTCCCCGTTTCTGGTTTCAGAAGACAGGAAGAGACCCAGTACTTC. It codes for CASSLPVSGFRRQEETQYF. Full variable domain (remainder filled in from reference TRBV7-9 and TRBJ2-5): DTGVSQNPRHKITKRGQNVTFRCDPISEHNRLYWYRQTLGQGPEFLTYFQNEAQLEKSRLLSDRFSAERPKGSFSTLEIQRTEQGDSAMYLCASSLPVSGFRRQEETQYFGPGTRLLVL.